The text below deals with one T cell receptor (beta chain). The antigen remains unidentified. The CDR3 spans 14 residues. CDR1 is SGHRS, CDR2 YFSETQ, per germline. V shed 4 bases and J 3 bases; nucleotides not matched to a gene: 4. The record originates from a study of T cell responses to AZD1222 COVID-19 vaccine. Study-wide results and limits: The span of vaccine-associated CD4 TCRs extended across spike, with dominance at 160-218 and 743-854. Two AZD1222 doses significantly raised spike-specific TCR breadth and depth over controls. Of spike-specific TCRs, nearly half reportedly target regions left unmutated in variants. Repertoire sampling occurred only after the peak T cell response.

Using immunoSEQ multiplex PCR, the repertoire was profiled, and TCRdb retains in-frame clones only, with some absent. The sample consists of 120,000 to 150,000 clones, more than 70% of them appearing once. The origin of this receptor is an adult in good health. This sample comprised peripheral blood, obtained on day 0 of AZD1222 vaccination. The gene calls are TRBV5-1 and TRBJ2-7, with 10 nucleotides matching TRBD1. CDR3 coding DNA: TGCGCCAGCAGCCCGACAGGGGGCAACTACGAGCAGTACTTC. This encodes CASSPTGGNYEQYF.